This T cell receptor (beta chain) was retrieved from a study of identical twins. This clonotype has at least ten counts. One entry per CDR3 protein results from TCRdb running MiXCR on the 5' RACE reads. The table shows roughly 630,000 distinct CDR3 sequences, with roughly 6.6% occurring only once. Germline values: CDR1 DFQATT, CDR2 SNEGSKA (reference sequence). With 6 bases clipped from V and 7 bases from J, the junction kept 6 bases outside the gene matches. The CDR3 consists of 13 residues. These data were also reused for a study on yellow fever vaccine responses in identical twins. That paper states: Each twin's T cell response to the vaccine was reported to look partly convergent and partly personalized.

Input material: PBMCs. The TCR comes from a woman in her late teens or twenties in good health. The chain combines TRBV20-1 with TRBJ2-4; 10 bases line up with TRBD2. The CDR3: CSAVAGGGNIQYF. DNA for the CDR3: TGCAGTGCAGTAGCGGGGGGTGGCAACATTCAGTACTTC.